This TCR beta chain was obtained from a study of identical twins. Notes on the study in general: Out-of-frame alpha sequences common to twins were enriched for low generation probability. Abundant beta clonotypes from cord blood bore fewer insertions; memory repertoires lacked this pattern.

TCRdb reanalysed the 5' RACE reads using MiXCR and keeps one entry per CDR3 protein. The data hold fewer than 500,000 distinct CDR3 sequences, with roughly an eighth observed a single time. This clonotype turned up a few times. Its antigen is undetermined. The junction had 8 bases not matched to a gene; V was cut back by 7 bases and J by 3 bases. The CDR3 loop spans 15 amino acids. Germline lookup yields CDR1 SGHRS and CDR2 YFSETQ. These data were likewise used in another study, on yellow fever vaccine responses in identical twins.

This sequence was found in a woman aged 18-29 years in good health. The J gene is TRBJ2-5, the V gene TRBV5-1, with 11 bases lining up with TRBD2. The specimen was CD4+ T cells sorted from blood. The CDR3 DNA is TGCGCCAGCTTTGCGACTAGCGGGAAGGAAGAGACCCAGTACTTC. Residues: CASFATSGKEETQYF.